This T cell receptor beta chain was captured in a study of blood T cell repertoires in COVID-19 (TCRdb year 2020). Notes on the research overall: Collaborator samples came from the United States, Italy and Spain and covered acute and convalescent phases of COVID-19. A freely available public database, intended as a resource for researchers studying the immune response to SARS-CoV-2, is where the repertoires were released. Sample metadata almost always included a de-identified subject ID, COVID-19 status, age in years and sex. Samples came from the ongoing ImmuneRACE study (first 160 participants) plus 1,254 subjects from 6 global collaborators. The material from the prospective study consisted of cDNA or gDNA derived from T cells, B-cell-depleted T cells, or PBMCs. Deeply sampled blood TCRbeta repertoires from subjects exposed to, actively infected with, or recovered from COVID-19 were included in the dataset. Where HLA class I and class II types were available, the types were taken from metadata supplied by the sample provider, not from assay-based typing. The full study reports these points: Clinical and demographic metadata were provided uncurated, with the amount varying by source and participant.

TCRbeta CDR3 regions were amplified from genomic DNA using the immunoSEQ Assay, a bias-controlled multiplex PCR. The study's own analysis went as follows. The number of nucleated cells in each sample was estimated from the amplification of reference gene primers within the assay. Sequence reads were collapsed and filtered to measure the absolute abundance of every unique TCRbeta CDR3 rearrangement. For each sample, productive Simpson clonality was calculated by taking the square root of Simpson's diversity index across productive rearrangements. Not all clones reach the TCRdb copy of this immuneACCESS table, which keeps in-frame sequences only. Checked studies attribute under half of the gap to unresolved V genes and leave the rest unexplained. V and J calls plus clone size are reproduced from that table; the DNA served to infer D and trimming. The sample includes about 270,000 clones, with 85% to 90% observed a single time. In total, the top ten clones hold 4.1% of the sample.

In the prospective study, participants were roughly 18 to 95 years old, resided in 25 or so geographic areas of the United States, and were enrolled through a virtual design. Cohort assignment in the prospective study relied on participant-reported clinical history from a screening survey and a study questionnaire. In the prospective study, whole blood, serum and a nasopharyngeal or oropharyngeal swab were collected from each participant by mobile phlebotomists. Additional blood draws and questionnaires over an approximately two-month period could optionally be provided by prospective study participants. Prospective study blood samples were shipped either frozen or at room temperature before DNA extraction. As for this clone: Which antigen it targets is not known. Base qualities are not at hand, and no much larger clone is one base apart.

Taken from the germline V gene, the CDR1 and CDR2 loops are SQVTM and ANQGSEA. V and J lose 4 bases and 4 bases, and a span of 10 bases separates them. The CDR3 spans 12 residues, from the cysteine through the phenylalanine. The CDR3 DNA has 36 bases and is translated from base 1. This receptor chain uses TRBV29-1 and TRBJ1-2; no D gene is confidently identified. The sample consisted of PBMCs or T cells enriched from blood (not recorded which). The source of this sequence is a woman aged 25-40 years with acute COVID-19. Read as DNA, the sequence is TGCAGCGTTGGGATAGCAACCTATGGCTACACCTTC. Translated, this gives CSVGIATYGYTF.